This record looks at one TCR beta chain sequence and its context. Its target antigen remains unknown. Base qualities are missing; no much larger clone stands one base away. The sample is drawn from a study of blood T cell repertoires in COVID-19 (dated by TCRdb to about 2020). In terms of the full investigation: Samples from collaborators originated in the United States, Italy and Spain and spanned both the acute and convalescent phases of COVID-19. Where available, HLA class I and class II types were taken from metadata supplied by the sample provider and were not determined by assay-based typing. The repertoires were made available in a free public database intended to serve as a resource for research on the immune response to SARS-CoV-2. The material from the prospective study consisted of cDNA or gDNA derived from T cells, B-cell-depleted T cells, or PBMCs. A de-identified subject ID, COVID-19 status, age in years and sex were almost always included in the sample metadata. Subjects who had been exposed to COVID-19, were actively infected with it, or had recovered from it provided the deeply sampled blood TCRbeta repertoires that made up the dataset. The samples were drawn from the first 160 participants of the ongoing ImmuneRACE study and from 1,254 subjects provided by 6 global collaborators. The study at large found these results: How much clinical and demographic metadata was included differed by source and by participant, and the metadata was provided uncurated.

Each collaborating institution followed its own protocols to collect whole blood in K2EDTA tubes. Collaborator samples were shipped for TCRbeta analysis as frozen whole blood, isolated PBMCs, or DNA extracted from either sample type. TCRbeta CDR3 regions were amplified from genomic DNA using the immunoSEQ Assay, a bias-controlled multiplex PCR. The original pipeline was this. The number of nucleated cells in each sample was estimated by amplification of reference gene primers within the assay. To quantify the absolute abundance of each unique TCRbeta CDR3 rearrangement, sequence reads were collapsed and filtered. For each sample, productive Simpson clonality was calculated by taking the square root of Simpson's diversity index across productive rearrangements. The table comes from immuneACCESS by way of TCRdb, which keeps in-frame sequences with V and J called. Part of the clones is missing from these tables; in studies checked, under half for an unresolved V gene and the rest for unknown reasons. V, J and clone size derive from that table, while D and trimming were established from the DNA sequence. The sample has around 310,000 clones on record, 88% of them singletons. Roughly 4% of the sample comes from the top ten.

V is reduced by 0 bases and J by 3 bases, leaving a spacing of 6 bases between them. The germline V gene gives CDR1 as MNHEY and CDR2 as SVGEGT. The CDR3, from cysteine to phenylalanine, totals 13 residues. Only the CDR3 DNA stays, 39 bases, in frame from base 1. Sequenced: peripheral blood. The chain couples TRBV6-2 or TRBV6-3 to TRBJ2-7; the D segment cannot be called with confidence. The origin of this receptor is a woman aged 45 to 65 with active or convalescent COVID-19. The DNA is as follows: TGTGCCAGCAGTTACTCCGGGTACTACGAGCAGTACTTC. This codes for CASSYSGYYEQYF.